These 9 T cell receptor beta chains originate from one sample sequenced in a study of T cell responses to AZD1222 COVID-19 vaccine. The protocol was immunoSEQ multiplex PCR, while the TCRdb copy is restricted to in-frame clones and leaves out a portion. Found here are around 130,000 clones, 85% to 90% of them singletons; the top ten hold about 2.9%. The material sequenced was peripheral blood, taken 28 days after the second AZD1222 dose. The origin of the receptors is an adult who received the AZD1222 COVID-19 vaccine.

The sample holds one count of this clone. The V and J genes are TRBV7-9 and TRBJ1-2; no reliable D call. Germline CDR1 and CDR2: SEHNR and FQNEAQ (reference sequence). V was pared by 1 base and J by 2 bases, with 8 bases between. The CDR3 loop spans 14 amino acids. CDR3 bases: TGTGCCAGCAGCTTAGGCTCGGGGAACTATGGCTACACCTTC. Its protein is CASSLGSGNYGYTF.

This clone has just a few counts. The chain joins TRBV5-1 to TRBJ1-6; D not resolved. Trimming pared 0 bases from V and 1 base from J, leaving 5 bases between. Germline CDR1 reads SGHRS; CDR2 reads YFSETQ. The CDR3 sequence is 15 residues long. The CDR3 DNA reads as TGCGCCAGCAGCTTGGGGGTATCCTATAATTCACCCCTCCACTTT. It yields the protein CASSLGVSYNSPLHF.

The J gene is TRBJ2-1, the V gene TRBV11-1, with 7 bases matching TRBD1. From germline, CDR1 is SGHAT and CDR2 FQDESV (reference sequence). The CDR3 extends over 16 amino acids. Germline trimming cut 5 bases from V and 0 bases from J; bases unmatched to any gene: 7. The DNA of the CDR3 is TGTGCCAGCAGCCCGACCGGGACAGACTCCTACAATGAGCAGTTCTTC. Encoded protein: CASSPTGTDSYNEQFF.

V is TRBV28 and J is TRBJ1-5, with a weak D call TRBD1 (6 bases). Germline assignment: CDR1 MDHEN and CDR2 SYDVKM. The CDR3 is 15 residues long. Trimming took 3 bases from V and 2 from J, leaving 11 bases between them. The CDR3, as DNA: TGTGCCAGCAGTTTCAGGGGTCCCGGCAATCAGCCCCAGCATTTT. Its protein product is CASSFRGPGNQPQHF.

The CDR3 here is CASTKGGRYNSPLHF. The CDR3 bases are TGCGCCAGCACAAAAGGCGGTCGTTATAATTCACCCCTCCACTTT. The rearrangement uses TRBV23-1 and TRBJ1-6; D unresolved. TRBV23-1 carries the ORF label, with uncertain function. The V end lost 7 bases, the J end lost 4 bases, and 14 bases lay between the germline ends. This CDR3 is 15 amino acids long.

The chain joins TRBV6-2 or TRBV6-3 to TRBJ1-5; D possibly corresponds to TRBD1 (6 bases). Trimming removed 4 bases from V and 6 bases from J, with 16 bases in between. Germline CDR1 and CDR2: MNHEY and SVGEGT. The CDR3 is 15 residues long. This CDR3 reads CASSFSGGGGQPQHF. CDR3 in DNA: TGTGCCAGCAGTTTCTCTGGCGGGGGCGGTCAGCCCCAGCATTTT.

The rearrangement uses TRBV5-6 and TRBJ1-4; D unclear. This CDR3 has 13 amino acids. CDR1 is SGHDT and CDR2 is YYEEEE in the germline V gene. V lost 0 bases to trimming and J lost 7 bases, with 7 bases between them. CDR3 nucleotides: TGTGCCAGCAGCTTGGGGTTAAGTGAAAAACTGTTTTTT. It encodes CASSLGLSEKLFF.

The rearrangement links TRBV18 to TRBJ1-1; unclear D gene. Trimming shortened V by 0 bases and J by 10 bases, and 9 bases separated the two germline ends. The CDR3 extends over 12 amino acids. Germline lookup yields CDR1 KGHSH and CDR2 LQKENI. Written as DNA, the CDR3 is TGTGCCAGCTCACCACCTTCCTTAGGAGCTTTCTTT. It is translated as CASSPPSLGAFF.

The J gene is TRBJ2-5, the V gene TRBV30, with TRBD2 identical over 12 bases. CDR3 length: 15 residues. V trimming: 1 base; J trimming: 6 bases; junction bases outside the gene matches: 6. The V gene's germline CDR1 is GTSNPN and CDR2 SVGIG (reference sequence). The CDR3: CAWSALAGGRQTQYF. The CDR3, as DNA: TGTGCCTGGAGTGCGCTAGCGGGGGGGCGGCAGACCCAGTACTTC.